The clone carrying this TCR beta chain was counted many times. Its antigen is unidentified. Trimming took off 8 bases at V and 5 bases at J, with 12 bases between the two ends. Germline lookup yields CDR1 SEHNR and CDR2 FQNEAQ (reference sequence). CDR3 size: 13 residues. Individual cDNA molecules carried attached unique molecular identifiers. TCRdb re-called the 5' RACE reads through MiXCR, storing one row per CDR3 protein. The table shows tens of thousands of distinct CDR3 sequences, with around 3.9% occurring only once. The sample belongs to a study of early T cells in non-severe SARS-CoV-2 infection. Study information: Chains were unpaired, as sequencing was done on bulk RNA from unsorted whole blood. The study's findings and limits: CD4 and private specificities were missed by VDJdb matching, which favored anti-spike CD8 responses.

The V and J genes are TRBV7-9 and TRBJ1-4; no clear D. The source material was whole blood. The clonotype comes from an adult who was a healthcare worker with PCR-confirmed SARS-CoV-2 infection or an uninfected control (not recorded which). This chain's CDR3 is CASGRGSNEKLFF. The CDR3 DNA follows: TGTGCCAGCGGTCGTGGCAGCAATGAAAAACTGTTTTTT.